This entry lists 27 T cell receptor beta chains sequenced from one sample in a study of CD8 T cells in ankylosing spondylitis. General study findings and limits: A motif of fewer than ten highly homologous TCR beta variants was seen as apparently characteristic of ankylosing spondylitis blood.

TCRdb reprocessed the 5' RACE reads with MiXCR, giving one entry per CDR3 protein. This repertoire shows roughly 470,000 distinct CDR3 sequences, 26% found once; its top ten account for 0.85% to 1%. Antigen specificity for these receptors is unknown. Input material: blood, either unsorted or a sorted T cell fraction (not recorded which). The receptors come from a male donor with ankylosing spondylitis.

This clonotype was seen only a few times. This sequence joins TRBV15 and TRBJ1-4; 7 bases match TRBD1. J was trimmed by 7 bases and V by 5 bases; bases with no gene match: 7. The CDR3 is made up of 14 amino acids. Germline lookup yields CDR1 LNHNV and CDR2 YYDKDF (reference sequence). The DNA of the CDR3 is TGTGCCACCAGCTTGGACAGGAGGGGTGAAAAACTGTTTTTT. Translating gives CATSLDRRGEKLFF.

The chain links TRBV27 to TRBJ2-5, with D possibly TRBD1 on 6 matching bases. Between the trimmed V and J ends, which lost 4 bases and 1 base, there was a span of 10 bases. This CDR3 region has 14 residues. Germline V gene data show CDR1 as MNHEY and CDR2 as SMNVEV (reference sequence). The CDR3 nucleotides read TGTGCCAGCAGTTCTTGGGGGCCCCAAGAGACCCAGTACTTC. It is translated as CASSSWGPQETQYF.

In its sample, this clonotype was seen a few times. The gene calls are TRBV24-1 and TRBJ2-1; D ambiguous. The CDR3 loop spans 16 amino acids. Between the trimmed V and J ends, which lost 2 bases and 0 bases, there was a span of 10 bases. Germline-derived CDR1 and CDR2 are KGHDR and SFDVKD. CDR3 region: CATSDSLADSYNEQFF. The CDR3 region has the DNA TGTGCCACCAGTGATTCCCTCGCGGACTCCTACAATGAGCAGTTCTTC.

This clonotype appeared a few times. This chain connects TRBV5-1 to TRBJ1-2; maybe TRBD1 (5 bases). The V gene's germline CDR1 is SGHRS and CDR2 YFSETQ. CDR3 length: 12 residues. Trimming left V 6 bases short and J 4 bases short, with 10 bases between. The CDR3 DNA sequence: TGCGCCAGCATATCAGGGAGCTATGGCTACACCTTC. It yields the protein CASISGSYGYTF.

This clonotype was seen only a few times. The chain joins TRBV11-2 to TRBJ2-3, with D possibly TRBD2 on 6 matching bases. The CDR3 totals 16 residues. Trimming removed 4 bases at V and 1 base at J, with 15 bases between. Germline V gene sequence: CDR1 SGHAT, CDR2 FQNNGV. The CDR3 is CASSSPLGGGTDTQYF. The CDR3 nucleotides are TGTGCCAGCAGCTCGCCCTTAGGAGGGGGCACAGATACGCAGTATTTT. The full variable domain, its missing parts supplied by reference TRBV11-2 and TRBJ2-3, is EAGVAQSPRYKIIEKRQSVAFWCNPISGHATLYWYQQILGQGPKLLIQFQNNGVVDDSQLPKDRFSAERLKGVDSTLKIQPAKLEDSAVYLCASSSPLGGGTDTQYFGPGTRLTVL.

This clonotype was seen a few times. This chain connects TRBV7-2 to TRBJ2-5; D uncertain. The CDR3 has 13 residues. Germline values: CDR1 SGHTA, CDR2 FQGNSA. The germline V and J ends were trimmed by 5 bases and 5 bases, with 12 bases remaining between them. CDR3 amino acids: CASSPALSETQYF. The CDR3 DNA sequence: TGTGCCAGCAGCCCAGCCCTATCCGAGACCCAGTACTTC. The whole variable domain, remainder taken from reference TRBV7-2 and TRBJ2-5, is GAGVSQSPSNKVTEKGKDVELRCDPISGHTALYWYRQSLGQGLEFLIYFQGNSAPDKSGLPSDRFSAERTGGSVSTLTIQRTQQEDSAVYLCASSPALSETQYFGPGTRLLVL.

The chain joins TRBV20-1 to TRBJ2-5; TRBD2 agrees at 12 bases. V gave up 2 bases and J gave up 5 bases; unmatched junction bases: 9. CDR1 is DFQATT, CDR2 SNEGSKA, per germline (reference sequence). The CDR3 totals 16 residues. CDR3 DNA sequence: TGCAGTGCTAGACCCCCTAGCGGGAGGGCCGGGGAGACCCAGTACTTC. It is translated as CSARPPSGRAGETQYF.

The chain uses TRBV5-1 and TRBJ2-5; the match to TRBD2 covers 10 bases. Germline trimming cut 4 bases from V and 4 bases from J; bases unmatched to any gene: 4. Germline V gene sequence: CDR1 SGHRS, CDR2 YFSETQ. The length of the CDR3 is 14 residues. Here the CDR3 DNA reads TGCGCCAGCAGCGAACTAGCGGGAAGAGAGACCCAGTACTTC. Translation gives CASSELAGRETQYF. The full variable domain, its missing parts supplied by reference TRBV5-1 and TRBJ2-5, is KAGVTQTPRYLIKTRGQQVTLSCSPISGHRSVSWYQQTPGQGLQFLFEYFSETQRNKGNFPGRFSGRQFSNSRSEMNVSTLELGDSALYLCASSELAGRETQYFGPGTRLLVL.

This clonotype was detected ten times or more. CDR3 in DNA: TGTGCTAGTGGTCGGGGCTGGGGGGTGGATCGTCTCTCCTACAATGAGCAGTTCTTC. Translated: CASGRGWGVDRLSYNEQFF. The V gene is TRBV12-5, the J gene TRBJ2-1; a possible D gene is TRBD2 (6 bases). Trimming stripped 5 bases from V and 0 bases from J, with 23 bases between. Germline V lookup: CDR1 LGHNT, CDR2 FRNRAP. The CDR3 is made up of 19 amino acids.

The J gene is TRBJ1-3, the V gene TRBV24-1; D is ambiguous. V gave up 4 bases and J gave up 1 base, with 7 bases separating them. CDR1 and CDR2 from the germline V gene are KGHDR and SFDVKD. The CDR3 totals 14 residues. This CDR3 is CATSDPPSGNTIYF. The CDR3 nucleotides are TGTGCCACCAGTGACCCCCCTTCTGGAAACACCATATATTTT.

This clonotype was seen more than once but under ten times. The chain couples TRBV3-1 to TRBJ1-1, with 8 positions matching TRBD1. This CDR3 region has 16 residues. V lost 4 bases, J lost 1 base, and 8 bases stayed unmatched. Germline loops: CDR1 LGHDT, CDR2 YNNKEL (reference sequence). CDR3 DNA sequence: TGTGCCAGCAGCCCATGGACAGGGATGGGGAACACTGAAGCTTTCTTT. This gives the protein CASSPWTGMGNTEAFF.

This clonotype has just a few counts. V usage is TRBV20-1 and J usage is TRBJ2-1; TRBD2 agrees at 8 bases. V was clipped by 6 bases and J by 7 bases; unmatched bases: 14. This CDR3 comprises 15 residues. Germline loops: CDR1 DFQATT, CDR2 SNEGSKA (reference sequence). In DNA form, the CDR3 reads TGCAGTGCCGAGTCGGGAGCGGGAGTTTGGAATGAGCAGTTCTTC. Translation: CSAESGAGVWNEQFF.

This chain connects TRBV11-1 to TRBJ2-3; 14 bases are shared with TRBD2. J lost 4 bases, V lost 5 bases, and 8 bases had no gene match. This CDR3 contains 17 residues. Per the germline V gene, CDR1 is SGHAT and CDR2 is FQDESV (reference sequence). The CDR3: CASSPIGTSGSADTQYF. The CDR3 DNA is TGTGCCAGCAGCCCGATCGGGACTAGCGGGAGTGCAGATACGCAGTATTTT.

CDR3 residues: CAIMAQVSNTEAFF. The CDR3 region has the DNA TGTGCCATCATGGCCCAGGTCAGCAACACTGAAGCTTTCTTT. V usage is TRBV10-3 and J usage is TRBJ1-1, with no clear D. CDR3 length: 14 amino acids. CDR1 is ENHRY and CDR2 is SYGVKD in the germline V gene. Trimming stripped 7 bases from V and 2 bases from J, with 14 bases between.

This clonotype appeared a few times. The rearrangement uses TRBV3-1 and TRBJ2-3, with D maybe TRBD1 (5 bases). V lost 1 base and J 2 bases, leaving 10 bases between the germline ends. The length of the CDR3 is 15 residues. Per germline, CDR1 LGHDT and CDR2 YNNKEL (reference sequence). CDR3 amino acids: CASSQVLQDTDTQYF. CDR3 coding DNA: TGTGCCAGCAGCCAAGTCCTACAGGACACAGATACGCAGTATTTT.

The rearrangement joins TRBV20-1 to TRBJ1-5; D uncertain. Germline CDR1 reads DFQATT; CDR2 reads SNEGSKA (reference sequence). Trimming pared 5 bases from V and 5 bases from J, leaving 19 bases between. CDR3 length: 15 amino acids. CDR3 in amino acids: CSAGSTAAEDQPQHF. The DNA for the CDR3 is TGCAGTGCTGGGAGTACAGCTGCCGAGGATCAGCCCCAGCATTTT.

This clonotype was recorded a few times. The chain is built from TRBV20-1 and TRBJ2-3; weak D call: TRBD2 (6 bases). Germline lookup yields CDR1 DFQATT and CDR2 SNEGSKA (reference sequence). CDR3 length equals 14 residues. V gave up 3 bases and J gave up 0 bases, with 10 bases separating them. Written as DNA, the CDR3 is TGCAGTGCTAGTCGGGAGTTGAGCACAGATACGCAGTATTTT. It encodes CSASRELSTDTQYF.

The V gene is TRBV20-1, the J gene TRBJ2-7, with TRBD1 as a possible D gene (6 bases). This CDR3 comprises 13 residues. CDR1 and CDR2 from the germline V gene are DFQATT and SNEGSKA (reference sequence). Trimming removed 3 bases from V and 5 bases from J, with 14 bases in between. CDR3 in amino acids: CSASVGGVNEQYF. The CDR3 region has the DNA TGCAGTGCTAGTGTAGGGGGAGTTAACGAGCAGTACTTC.

The sample holds a few counts of this clonotype. This chain uses TRBV20-1 with TRBJ2-1; D uncertain. This CDR3 is built from 14 residues. Trimming cost V 0 bases and J 4 bases, with 10 bases left between them. CDR1 and CDR2 (germline): DFQATT, SNEGSKA (reference sequence). CDR3 in DNA: TGCAGTGCTAGAGATGGGCAGTCGTACAATGAGCAGTTCTTC. It specifies CSARDGQSYNEQFF.

The genes are TRBV20-1 and TRBJ2-5; D gene unclear. This CDR3 contains 11 residues. CDR1 is DFQATT and CDR2 is SNEGSKA in the germline V gene (reference sequence). V gave up 6 bases and J gave up 10 bases, with 15 bases separating them. The CDR3 DNA reads TGCAGTGCCCAGATCGCGGTAGGCCAGTACTTC. Protein: CSAQIAVGQYF.

This clonotype was detected a few times. The genes are TRBV7-7 and TRBJ2-1, with D tentatively TRBD1 or TRBD2 (5 bases each). V gave up 4 bases and J gave up 6 bases, with 13 bases separating them. The CDR3 has 14 residues. Germline CDR1 is SSHAT and CDR2 is FNYEAQ (reference sequence). The CDR3 loop reads CASSSFSGLNEQFF. CDR3 bases: TGTGCCAGCAGCTCGTTCTCGGGGCTCAATGAGCAGTTCTTC.

This clonotype has more than one count but fewer than ten. The CDR3 protein is CASSLGPIGQETQYF. CDR3 DNA: TGTGCCAGCAGCTTAGGTCCCATCGGACAAGAGACCCAGTACTTC. The chain couples TRBV7-2 to TRBJ2-5; unclear D gene. Germline CDR1 is SGHTA and CDR2 is FQGNSA. Deletions cut 1 base from V and 2 bases from J, with 11 bases between. The CDR3 is 15 residues long.

This clonotype was picked up many times. This chain uses TRBV12-3 or TRBV12-4 with TRBJ2-1; weak D call: TRBD2 (5 bases). Trimming took off 6 bases at V and 6 bases at J, with 15 bases between the two ends. This CDR3 region has 14 residues. The CDR3 is CASRPNLARNEQFF. The CDR3 DNA reads as TGTGCCAGCAGACCCAACCTAGCTCGCAATGAGCAGTTCTTC.

This chain connects TRBV7-2 to TRBJ2-1; D is perhaps TRBD2 (6 bases). Trimming pared 0 bases from V and 4 bases from J, leaving 10 bases between. The CDR3 runs 15 residues. CDR1 SGHTA and CDR2 FQGNSA come from the germline V gene. DNA of the CDR3: TGTGCCAGCAGCTTAGCTAGCGGTGAATACAATGAGCAGTTCTTC. Residues: CASSLASGEYNEQFF.

This rearrangement joins TRBV27 to TRBJ1-1; 9 bases are shared with TRBD1. This CDR3 has 14 residues. Germline lookup yields CDR1 MNHEY and CDR2 SMNVEV (reference sequence). After removal of 7 bases from V and 1 base from J, the junction contained 4 bases not matched to a gene. CDR3 DNA sequence: TGTGCCAGCAAACGGACAGGGGCGAACACTGAAGCTTTCTTT. It codes for CASKRTGANTEAFF.

V and J are TRBV3-1 and TRBJ2-1, with 8 nucleotides matching TRBD2. V shed 1 base, J shed 3 bases, and the junction held 2 bases outside the gene matches. The CDR3 sequence is 15 residues long. Germline CDR1 reads LGHDT; CDR2 reads YNNKEL (reference sequence). The CDR3 nucleotides are TGTGCCAGCAGCCAAGCTCTAGCGGGCTACAATGAGCAGTTCTTC. It is translated as CASSQALAGYNEQFF.

The table lists this clonotype with a few counts. V gene TRBV29-1 combines with J gene TRBJ2-3, with D maybe TRBD1 (6 bases). The germline V gene has CDR1 SQVTM and CDR2 ANQGSEA. Trimming stripped 0 bases from V and 4 bases from J, with 14 bases between. CDR3 length: 15 amino acids. The CDR3 coding sequence is TGCAGCGTTGAAGATAGGGAACAGGGCCCAGATACGCAGTATTTT. This codes for CSVEDREQGPDTQYF.